This TCR beta chain stems from a study of T cell responses to AZD1222 COVID-19 vaccine. Trimming removed 5 bases from V and 4 bases from J; junction bases left unmatched: 14. Germline CDR1 is SGHAT and CDR2 is FQNNGV. The CDR3 runs 17 residues. Study results and caveats: Clonal diversity was possibly underestimated, and the donors were mostly white British, with more females. Two doses of AZD1222 preceded a rise in Spike-specific TCR breadth and depth.

Profiling relied on immunoSEQ multiplex PCR, and the TCRdb table lists in-frame clones only, not all of them. Here the sample spans around 100,000 clones, 80% to 90% being singletons. This clone was recorded only once. Its antigen is unidentified. The J gene is TRBJ2-3, the V gene TRBV11-2; TRBD2 matches 8 bases. The clonotype was recovered from an adult in good health. The sample consisted of peripheral blood, taken on day 0 of MenACWY control vaccination. The CDR3 here is CASSQPGLAGYADTQYF. DNA for the CDR3: TGTGCCAGCAGCCAACCCGGGCTAGCGGGTTACGCAGATACGCAGTATTTT.